Described below is a single TCR beta chain sequence and its context. Its antigen is still unknown. The data were obtained in a study of T cell responses to AZD1222 COVID-19 vaccine. At the level of the study: The study pooled second doses at about 4 or about 12 weeks. Findings and caveats of the study: At study baseline, merely more than 5 AZD1222 recipients were seropositive.

The CDR3 has 16 residues. The V end was cut by 7 bases, the J end by 1 base, with 17 bases between. The germline CDR1 and CDR2 sequences are LNHDA and SQIVND (reference sequence). Sequencing used immunoSEQ multiplex PCR; TCRdb keeps in-frame clones, though not all of them. The data show approximately 130,000 clones, roughly nine tenths seen once. The V gene is TRBV19, the J gene TRBJ1-5, with a possible D match to TRBD1 (6 bases). This TCR came from an adult in good health. This sample comprised peripheral blood, obtained on day 0 of AZD1222 vaccination. The DNA for the CDR3 is TGTGCCAGTAATCGGGGGGGCCGAGCGAGCAATCAGCCCCAGCATTTT. It yields the protein CASNRGGRASNQPQHF.